The present TCR beta chain was sequenced within a study of CD8 T cells in Susac syndrome. The germline V gene has CDR1 LNHNV and CDR2 YYDKDF (reference sequence). The V and J ends lost 1 base and 2 bases, in that order; junction bases with no gene match: 3. The CDR3 is 15 residues long. Controls were age- and sex-matched healthy donors. It was negative isolation that provided the CD8+ and CD4+ T cells, whereas TEMRA cells were enriched by FACS. Reverse transcription of 0.5 to 1 ug RNA was performed with random hexamers. Amplification of TCR beta CDR3 spanned 54 Vbeta and 13 Jbeta via immunoSEQ multiplex PCR. MiXCR was run by TCRdb on the immunoSEQ multiplex PCR reads, yielding one entry per CDR3 protein. The data show 150,000 to 200,000 distinct CDR3 sequences, approximately 92% seen once. With regard to this clonotype: Its target is unknown.

Study-wide findings and caveats: That the number of individuals in its TCR sequencing and HLA analysis was relatively small was acknowledged by the study.

Sequencing input: CD4+ T cells from PBMCs. The source of this sequence is a human donor in good health. This chain connects TRBV15 to TRBJ2-7; 9 bases are a match to TRBD2. The CDR3 sequence is CATSRVAGAPYEQYF. DNA for the CDR3: TGTGCCACCAGCAGAGTAGCGGGGGCTCCCTACGAGCAGTACTTC. Complete variable domain (other parts from reference TRBV15 and TRBJ2-7): DAMVIQNPRYQVTQFGKPVTLSCSQTLNHNVMYWYQQKSSQAPKLLFHYYDKDFNNEADTPDNFQSRRPNTSFCFLDIRSPGLGDTAMYLCATSRVAGAPYEQYFGPGTRLTVT.